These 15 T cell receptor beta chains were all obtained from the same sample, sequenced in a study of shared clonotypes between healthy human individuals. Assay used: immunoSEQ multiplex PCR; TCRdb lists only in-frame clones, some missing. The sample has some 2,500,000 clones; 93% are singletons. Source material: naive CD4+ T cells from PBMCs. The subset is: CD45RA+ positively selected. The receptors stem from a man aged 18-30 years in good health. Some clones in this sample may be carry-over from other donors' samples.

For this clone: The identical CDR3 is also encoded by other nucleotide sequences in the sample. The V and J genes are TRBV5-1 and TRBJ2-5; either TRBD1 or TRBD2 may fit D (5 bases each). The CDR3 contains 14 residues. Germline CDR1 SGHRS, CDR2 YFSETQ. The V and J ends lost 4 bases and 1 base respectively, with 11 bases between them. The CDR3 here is CASSLGTIQETQYF. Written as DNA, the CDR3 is TGCGCCAGCAGCCTCGGGACCATCCAAGAGACCCAGTACTTC.

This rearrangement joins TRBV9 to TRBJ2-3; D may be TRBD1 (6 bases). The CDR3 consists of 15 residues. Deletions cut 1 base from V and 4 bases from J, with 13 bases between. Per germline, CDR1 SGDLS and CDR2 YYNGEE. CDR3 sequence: CASSVMGAGADTQYF. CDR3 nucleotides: TGTGCCAGCAGCGTAATGGGGGCCGGCGCAGATACGCAGTATTTT. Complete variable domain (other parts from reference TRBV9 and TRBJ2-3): DSGVTQTPKHLITATGQRVTLRCSPRSGDLSVYWYQQSLDQGLQFLIQYYNGEERAKGNILERFSAQQFPDLHSELNLSSLELGDSALYFCASSVMGAGADTQYFGPGTRLTVL.

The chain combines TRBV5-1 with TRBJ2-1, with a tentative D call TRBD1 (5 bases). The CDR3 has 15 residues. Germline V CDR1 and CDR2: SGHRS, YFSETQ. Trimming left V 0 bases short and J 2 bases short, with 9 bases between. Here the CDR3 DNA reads TGCGCCAGCAGCTTGGGAGACAGTACCTACAATGAGCAGTTCTTC. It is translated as CASSLGDSTYNEQFF.

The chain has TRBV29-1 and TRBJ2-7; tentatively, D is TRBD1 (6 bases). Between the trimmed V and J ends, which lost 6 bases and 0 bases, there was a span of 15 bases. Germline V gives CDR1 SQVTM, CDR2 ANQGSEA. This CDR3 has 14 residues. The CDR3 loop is CSVGRDTSSYEQYF. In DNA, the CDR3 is TGCAGCGTCGGCCGGGACACCAGCTCCTACGAGCAGTACTTC.

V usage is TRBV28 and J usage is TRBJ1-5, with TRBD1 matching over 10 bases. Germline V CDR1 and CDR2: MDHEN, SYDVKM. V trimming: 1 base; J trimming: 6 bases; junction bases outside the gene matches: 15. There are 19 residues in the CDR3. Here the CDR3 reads CASSLYLKAGTGVIQPQHF. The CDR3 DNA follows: TGTGCCAGCAGTTTATATTTGAAGGCCGGGACAGGGGTTATTCAGCCCCAGCATTTT.

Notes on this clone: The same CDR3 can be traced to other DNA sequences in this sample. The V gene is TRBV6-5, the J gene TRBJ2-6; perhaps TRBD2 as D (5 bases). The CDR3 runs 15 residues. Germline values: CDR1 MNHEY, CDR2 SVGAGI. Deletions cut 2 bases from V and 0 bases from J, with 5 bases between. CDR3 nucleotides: TGTGCCAGCAGTTACAGCGGCTCTGGGGCCAACGTCCTGACTTTC. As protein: CASSYSGSGANVLTF.

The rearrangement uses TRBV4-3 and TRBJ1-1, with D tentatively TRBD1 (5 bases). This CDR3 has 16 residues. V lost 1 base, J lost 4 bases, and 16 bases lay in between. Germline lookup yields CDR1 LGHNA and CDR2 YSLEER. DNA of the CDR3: TGCGCCAGCAGCCAAGGGCCAGGGTTTCGGAGCACTGAAGCTTTCTTT. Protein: CASSQGPGFRSTEAFF.

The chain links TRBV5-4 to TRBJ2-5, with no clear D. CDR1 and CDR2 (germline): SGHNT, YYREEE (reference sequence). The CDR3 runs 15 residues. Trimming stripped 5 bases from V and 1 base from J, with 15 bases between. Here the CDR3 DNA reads TGTGCCAGCAGGCCCACCCCCAGAGGCCAAGAGACCCAGTACTTC. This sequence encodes CASRPTPRGQETQYF.

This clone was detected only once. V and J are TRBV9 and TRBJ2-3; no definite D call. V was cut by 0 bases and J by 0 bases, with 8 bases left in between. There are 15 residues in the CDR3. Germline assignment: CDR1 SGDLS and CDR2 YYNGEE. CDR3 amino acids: CASSVGPPSTDTQYF. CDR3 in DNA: TGTGCCAGCAGCGTAGGACCGCCTAGCACAGATACGCAGTATTTT.

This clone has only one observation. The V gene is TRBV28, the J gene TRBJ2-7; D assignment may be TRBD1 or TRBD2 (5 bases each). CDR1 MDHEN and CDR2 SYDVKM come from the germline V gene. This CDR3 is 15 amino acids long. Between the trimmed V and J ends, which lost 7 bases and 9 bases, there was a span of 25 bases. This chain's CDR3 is CASTTTPVGAGRQYF. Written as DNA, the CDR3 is TGTGCCAGCACTACCACACCCGTCGGGGCTGGGCGGCAGTACTTC.

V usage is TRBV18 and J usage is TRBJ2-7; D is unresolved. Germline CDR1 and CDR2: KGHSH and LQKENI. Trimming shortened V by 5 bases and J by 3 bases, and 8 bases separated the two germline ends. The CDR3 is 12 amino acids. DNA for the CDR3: TGTGCCAGCTCATTACGAGACTACGAGCAGTACTTC. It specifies CASSLRDYEQYF.

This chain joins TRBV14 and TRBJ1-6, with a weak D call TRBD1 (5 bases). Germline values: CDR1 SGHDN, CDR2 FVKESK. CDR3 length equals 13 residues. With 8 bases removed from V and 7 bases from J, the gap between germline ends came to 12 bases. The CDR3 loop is CASGDSLNSPLHF. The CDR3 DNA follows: TGTGCCAGCGGAGACAGCCTAAATTCACCCCTCCACTTT.

The CDR3 bases are TGTGCCAGCAGCCGAAACACAGGGTTGAACACCATATATTTT. Protein product: CASSRNTGLNTIYF. The chain has TRBV11-1 and TRBJ1-3; possibly TRBD1 for D (6 bases). The CDR3 spans 14 residues. The germline gives CDR1 SGHAT, CDR2 FQDESV (reference sequence). Deletions cut 5 bases from V and 7 bases from J, with 15 bases between.

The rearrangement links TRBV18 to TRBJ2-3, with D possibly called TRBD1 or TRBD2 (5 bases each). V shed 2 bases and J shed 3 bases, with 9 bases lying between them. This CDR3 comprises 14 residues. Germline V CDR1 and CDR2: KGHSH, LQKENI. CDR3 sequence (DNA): TGTGCCAGCTCACCAAGGTGGGGGACAGATACGCAGTATTTT. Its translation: CASSPRWGTDTQYF.

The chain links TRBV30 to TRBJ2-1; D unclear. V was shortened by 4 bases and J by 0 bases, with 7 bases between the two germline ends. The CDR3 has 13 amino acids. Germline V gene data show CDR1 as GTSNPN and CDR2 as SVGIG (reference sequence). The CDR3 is CAWTRSSYNEQFF. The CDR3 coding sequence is TGTGCCTGGACGAGGAGCTCCTACAATGAGCAGTTCTTC. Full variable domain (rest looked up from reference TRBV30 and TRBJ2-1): SQTIHQWPATLVQPVGSPLSLECTVEGTSNPNLYWYRQAAGRGLQLLFYSVGIGQISSEVPQNLSASRPQDRQFILSSKKLLLSDSGFYLCAWTRSSYNEQFFGPGTRLTVL.